The 6 T cell receptor beta chains in this list originate from one sample, sequenced in a study of T cell repertoires in aging, cancer and after chemotherapy. The template was genomic DNA from peripheral blood, not RNA. Rearranged V-D-J TRB sequences were amplified with a mixed TRB-A/B primer pool. TCRdb ran MiXCR on the multiplex PCR reads and lists one entry per CDR3 protein. The table records 5,000 or so distinct CDR3 sequences, roughly 20% of them present only once. The source material was blood. These receptors all come from a human donor in good health. The donor label of this sample is uncertain.

Judged by abundance, this clonotype is medium-sized. V gene TRBV19 combines with J gene TRBJ2-2; 7 bases are shared with TRBD1. The germline gives CDR1 LNHDA, CDR2 SQIVND (reference sequence). V dropped 10 bases and J dropped 1; count of bases not matched to a gene: 6. CDR3 length: 14 residues. Here the CDR3 reads CATTGAGNTGELFF. CDR3 coding DNA: TGTGCCACCACAGGGGCCGGGAACACCGGGGAGCTGTTTTTT.

By frequency in the sample, this clonotype is medium-sized. This sequence joins TRBV5-1 and TRBJ2-5, with a tentative D call TRBD1 (6 bases). There are 14 residues in the CDR3. Germline V gives CDR1 SGHRS, CDR2 YFSETQ. Trimming took 6 bases from V and 5 from J, leaving 17 bases between them. The CDR3 reads CASNAGTLQETQYF. CDR3 bases: TGCGCCAGCAATGCCGGGACACTCCAGGAGACCCAGTACTTC. The variable domain in full, completed from reference TRBV5-1 and TRBJ2-5, reads KAGVTQTPRYLIKTRGQQVTLSCSPISGHRSVSWYQQTPGQGLQFLFEYFSETQRNKGNFPGRFSGRQFSNSRSEMNVSTLELGDSALYLCASNAGTLQETQYFGPGTRLLVL.

By share, this clonotype ranks as medium-sized (0.01 to 0.1%). The chain links TRBV15 to TRBJ1-1; tentative D call: TRBD1 (5 bases). V was pared by 6 bases and J by 4 bases, with 15 bases between. The CDR3 is 14 amino acids. CDR1 is LNHNV and CDR2 is YYDKDF in the germline V gene (reference sequence). In DNA, the CDR3 is TGTGCCACCAGGATGCAGGGAGACAGCACTGAAGCTTTCTTT. Translated, it gives CATRMQGDSTEAFF.

This clonotype is classed as large. The chain combines TRBV29-1 with TRBJ2-2, with 10 positions matching TRBD1. CDR1 SQVTM and CDR2 ANQGSEA come from the germline V gene. The CDR3 has 14 residues. Trimming removed 6 bases from V and 3 bases from J; junction bases left unmatched: 4. CDR3 residues: CSVGTGVDTGELFF. The CDR3 DNA reads as TGCAGCGTCGGGACAGGGGTCGACACCGGGGAGCTGTTTTTT.

This clonotype is labeled medium-sized. V usage is TRBV27 and J usage is TRBJ2-1; tentatively, D is TRBD1 (5 bases). The CDR3 consists of 14 residues. Germline CDR1 is MNHEY and CDR2 is SMNVEV (reference sequence). Trimming cost V 6 bases and J 4 bases, with 13 bases left between them. The CDR3 reads CASRGAWGYNEQFF. The CDR3 bases are TGTGCCAGCAGAGGGGCATGGGGATACAATGAGCAGTTCTTC.

This clonotype is medium-sized within its sample. The J gene is TRBJ1-5, the V gene TRBV6-6; maybe TRBD1 (5 bases). Per germline, CDR1 MNHNY and CDR2 SVGAGI (reference sequence). Trimming pared 0 bases from V and 3 bases from J, leaving 12 bases between. The CDR3 loop spans 16 amino acids. Here the CDR3 reads CASSYSFRDFNQPQHF. The CDR3 nucleotides read TGTGCCAGCAGTTACTCGTTCAGGGACTTCAATCAGCCCCAGCATTTT.